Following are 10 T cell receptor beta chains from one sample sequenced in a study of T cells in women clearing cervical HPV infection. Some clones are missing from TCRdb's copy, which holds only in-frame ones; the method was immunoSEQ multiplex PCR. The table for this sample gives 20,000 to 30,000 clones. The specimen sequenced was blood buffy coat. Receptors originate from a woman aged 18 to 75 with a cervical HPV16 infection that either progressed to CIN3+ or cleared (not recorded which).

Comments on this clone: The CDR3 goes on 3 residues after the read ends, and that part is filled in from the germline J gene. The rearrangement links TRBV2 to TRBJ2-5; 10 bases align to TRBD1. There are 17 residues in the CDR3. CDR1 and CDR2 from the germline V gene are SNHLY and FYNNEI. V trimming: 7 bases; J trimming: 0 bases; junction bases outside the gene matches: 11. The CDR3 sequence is CASTLRSGTGDQETQYF. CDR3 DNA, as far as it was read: TGTGCCAGCACCCTCCGTTCCGGGACAGGGGACCAAGAGACC.

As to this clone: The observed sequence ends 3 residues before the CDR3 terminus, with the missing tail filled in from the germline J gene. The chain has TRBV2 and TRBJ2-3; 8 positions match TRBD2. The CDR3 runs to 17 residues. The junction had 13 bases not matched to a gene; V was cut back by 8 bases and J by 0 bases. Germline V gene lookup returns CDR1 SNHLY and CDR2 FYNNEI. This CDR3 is CASRYPPAGESTDTQYF. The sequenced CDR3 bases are TGTGCCAGCCGTTACCCTCCAGCGGGGGAGAGCACAGATACG. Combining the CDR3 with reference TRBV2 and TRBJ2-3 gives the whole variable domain EPEVTQTPSHQVTQMGQEVILRCVPISNHLYFYWYRQILGQKVEFLVSFYNNEISEKSEIFDDQFSVERPDGSNFTLKIRSTKLEDSAMYFCASRYPPAGESTDTQYFGPGTRLTVL.

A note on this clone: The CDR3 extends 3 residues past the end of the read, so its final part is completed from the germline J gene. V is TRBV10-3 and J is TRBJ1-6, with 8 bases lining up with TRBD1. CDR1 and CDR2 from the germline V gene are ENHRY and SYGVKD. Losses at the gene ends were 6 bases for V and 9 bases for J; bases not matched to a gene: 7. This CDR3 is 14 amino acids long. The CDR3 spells CAIRIQGEGSPLHF. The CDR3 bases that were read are TGTGCCATCAGAATACAGGGGGAAGGTTCACCC.

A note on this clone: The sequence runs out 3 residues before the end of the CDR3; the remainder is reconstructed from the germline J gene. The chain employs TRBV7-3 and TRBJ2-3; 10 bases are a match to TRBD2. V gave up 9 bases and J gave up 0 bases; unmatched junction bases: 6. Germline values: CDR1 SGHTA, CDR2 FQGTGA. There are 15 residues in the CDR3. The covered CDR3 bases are TGTGCCAGTCAGTTAGCGGGGGGCAGCACAGATACG. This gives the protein CASQLAGGSTDT. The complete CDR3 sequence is CASQLAGGSTDTQYF.

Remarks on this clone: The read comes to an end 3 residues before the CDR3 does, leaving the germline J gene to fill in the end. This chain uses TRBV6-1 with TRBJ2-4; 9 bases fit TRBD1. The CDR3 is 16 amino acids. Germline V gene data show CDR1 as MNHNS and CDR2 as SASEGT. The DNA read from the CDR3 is TGTGCCAGCAGTGAAAATAAGGGACAGGGACGAGAGACT. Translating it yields CASSENKGQGRET. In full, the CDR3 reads CASSENKGQGRETQYF.

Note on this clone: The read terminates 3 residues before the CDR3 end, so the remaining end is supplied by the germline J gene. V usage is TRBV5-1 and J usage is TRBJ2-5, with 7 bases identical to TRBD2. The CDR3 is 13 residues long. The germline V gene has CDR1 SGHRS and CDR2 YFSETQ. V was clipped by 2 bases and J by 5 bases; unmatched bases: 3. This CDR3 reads CASSFLGGETQYF. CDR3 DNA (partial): TGCGCCAGCAGCTTCTTGGGGGGGGAGACC.

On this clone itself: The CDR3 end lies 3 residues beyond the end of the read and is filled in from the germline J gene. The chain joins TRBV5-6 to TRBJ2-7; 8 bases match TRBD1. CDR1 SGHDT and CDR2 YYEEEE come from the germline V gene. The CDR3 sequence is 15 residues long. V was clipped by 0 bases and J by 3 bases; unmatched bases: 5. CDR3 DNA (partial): TGTGCCAGCAGCTTGGGGCAGGGGGCCTTCTACGAG. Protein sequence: CASSLGQGAFYE. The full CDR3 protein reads CASSLGQGAFYEQYF.

Incomplete CDR3 DNA: TGTGCCAGTAGTATGGGGGGGGCCCCCTACGAG. As protein: CASSMGGAPYE. The entire CDR3 sequence reads CASSMGGAPYEQYF. The chain joins TRBV19 to TRBJ2-7; a weak D match, TRBD2 (7 bases). The read comes to an end 3 residues before the CDR3 does, leaving the germline J gene to fill in the end. The germline V and J ends were trimmed by 3 bases and 2 bases, with 11 bases remaining between them. The CDR3 has 14 amino acids. The germline V gene encodes CDR1 LNHDA and CDR2 SQIVND (reference sequence). The complete variable domain, with remaining parts taken from reference TRBV19 and TRBJ2-7, reads DGGITQSPKYLFRKEGQNVTLSCEQNLNHDAMYWYRQDPGQGLRLIYYSQIVNDFQKGDIAEGYSVSREKKESFPLTVTSAQKNPTAFYLCASSMGGAPYEQYFGPGTRLTVT.

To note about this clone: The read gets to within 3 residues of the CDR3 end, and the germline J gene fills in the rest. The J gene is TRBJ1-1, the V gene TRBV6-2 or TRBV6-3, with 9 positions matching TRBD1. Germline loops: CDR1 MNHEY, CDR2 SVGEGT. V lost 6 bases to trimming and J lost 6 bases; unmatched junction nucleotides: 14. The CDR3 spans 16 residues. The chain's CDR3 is CASRPPGTGPGAEAFF. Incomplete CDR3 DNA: TGTGCCAGCAGACCTCCCGGGACAGGGCCGGGAGCTGAA.

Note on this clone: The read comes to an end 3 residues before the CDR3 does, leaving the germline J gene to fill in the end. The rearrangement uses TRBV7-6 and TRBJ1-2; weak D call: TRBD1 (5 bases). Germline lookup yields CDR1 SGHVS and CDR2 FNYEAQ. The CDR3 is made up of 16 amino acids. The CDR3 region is CASSPSGWTQADTYTF. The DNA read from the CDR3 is TGTGCCAGCAGCCCTAGTGGTTGGACACAAGCAGATACC.